The sequence of this T cell receptor beta chain was determined in a study of molecular identifiers for immune sequencing clone quantification. This CDR3 is 16 amino acids long. Per germline, CDR1 MNHEY and CDR2 SMNVEV (reference sequence). The ends were cut back, 6 bases at V and 1 base at J, with 17 bases in the middle. This clonotype was detected a few times. TCRdb reanalysed the PCR reads using MiXCR and keeps one entry per CDR3 protein. The sample holds over 300,000 distinct CDR3 sequences; about 23% are singletons and the top ten take about 0.73%. The clonotype was recovered from a human donor in good health. Some libraries in this study had Jurkat cell RNA spiked in. Sample: naive CD8+ T cells from blood, with Jurkat cell RNA spiked in. The subset here: FACS-sorted CD8+CD4-CCR7+CD45RA+ naive T cells. This chain joins TRBV27 and TRBJ2-3; D might be TRBD1 (6 bases). The CDR3, as DNA: TGTGCCAGCAGCCCTACAGTCAGGGGAGGCACAGATACGCAGTATTTT. It specifies CASSPTVRGGTDTQYF.